Following are 3 T cell receptor beta chains from one sample sequenced in a study of OX40 agonist ivuxolimab in advanced cancers. Assay: immunoSEQ multiplex PCR; the TCRdb copy retains only in-frame clones and omits some. This sample has tens of thousands of clones, with approximately 91% found just once. The starting material was CD4+ or CD8+ T cells sorted from blood, obtained in a trial of the OX40 agonist ivuxolimab. The receptors come from an adult with an advanced solid tumor such as melanoma, head and neck, liver or kidney cancer.

The chain joins TRBV27 to TRBJ2-3; the D is unclear. CDR1 and CDR2 (germline): MNHEY, SMNVEV (reference sequence). V dropped 3 bases and J dropped 2 bases, with 15 bases sitting between them. This CDR3 has 16 amino acids. The CDR3 nucleotides read TGTGCCAGCAGTTTCACGACACGATCAATCACAGATACGCAGTATTTT. It encodes CASSFTTRSITDTQYF.

V gene TRBV27 combines with J gene TRBJ1-2; no firm D call. Germline V gene sequence: CDR1 MNHEY, CDR2 SMNVEV (reference sequence). The CDR3 consists of 13 residues. The V and J ends lost 6 bases and 2 bases respectively, with 10 bases between them. Here the CDR3 DNA reads TGTGCCAGCAGCCCAGGCTCCAACTATGGCTACACCTTC. It yields the protein CASSPGSNYGYTF.

This chain connects TRBV29-1 to TRBJ2-1, with 10 bases fitting TRBD2. The CDR3 extends over 14 amino acids. The junction had 2 bases not matched to a gene; V was cut back by 1 base and J by 5 bases. Per germline, CDR1 SQVTM and CDR2 ANQGSEA. The CDR3 nucleotides are TGCAGCGTTGAAGCTAGCGGGGGTCACAATGAGCAGTTCTTC. It specifies CSVEASGGHNEQFF.